These 15 T cell receptor beta chains originate from one sample sequenced in a study of vaccination effects on CD4 cells after COVID-19. With the ViraFEST assay, the study expanded antigen-specific CD4+ T cells using viral peptide pools, then sequenced them. Scientists isolated CD4+ T cells after a roughly 10-day culture period ended. Convalescent patients had PCR-confirmed SARS-CoV-2 infection between March and December 2020. Assay used: immunoSEQ multiplex PCR; TCRdb lists only in-frame clones, some missing. The repertoire includes around 40,000 clones, more than 60% of them detected once, and under 35% sits in the top ten. No antigens are known for them. Source: CD4+ T cells from PBMCs cultured with a peptide pool, taken before COVID-19 vaccination. The receptor set was obtained from a human donor who had a prior SARS-CoV-2 infection.

There are a few counts of this clone. The chain is built from TRBV4-1 and TRBJ2-3, with TRBD2 as a possible D gene (6 bases). CDR1 is MGHRA, CDR2 YSYEKL, per germline. V gave up 3 bases and J gave up 0 bases, with 16 bases separating them. This CDR3 has 17 amino acids. CDR3 nucleotides: TGCGCCAGCAGCCACCTGTTGGGGGGTTTTAGCACAGATACGCAGTATTTT. Protein sequence: CASSHLLGGFSTDTQYF.

The chain carries TRBV12-3 or TRBV12-4 and TRBJ2-1, with TRBD2 matching 8 bases. The length of the CDR3 is 12 residues. J was trimmed by 12 bases and V by 1 base; bases with no gene match: 2. For the CDR3, the DNA is TGTGCCAGCAGTTTAGAGCGGGAGTTGCAGTTCTTC. Translating gives CASSLERELQFF.

This clone was seen only a few times. CDR3 protein: CASSFMGGGDTEAFF. The CDR3 bases are TGTGCCAGCAGCTTTATGGGGGGCGGGGACACTGAAGCTTTCTTT. The chain recombines TRBV7-9 with TRBJ1-1; tentative D call: TRBD1 (6 bases). Per germline, CDR1 SEHNR and CDR2 FQNEAQ (reference sequence). V lost 3 bases, J lost 3 bases, and 14 bases lay in between. CDR3 length: 15 residues.

This clone was counted a few times. This chain uses TRBV5-1 with TRBJ1-1, with a weak D call TRBD1 (6 bases). V was clipped by 1 base and J by 4 bases, with 8 bases between them. Germline-derived CDR1 and CDR2 are SGHRS and YFSETQ. This CDR3 is 13 amino acids long. DNA for the CDR3: TGCGCCAGCAGCTTGACAGGGACCACTGAAGCTTTCTTT. Translating gives CASSLTGTTEAFF.

This clone was counted between two and nine times. The chain is built from TRBV6-5 and TRBJ2-2, with 8 bases lining up with TRBD2. This CDR3 contains 16 residues. The germline CDR1 and CDR2 sequences are MNHEY and SVGAGI. V was pared by 0 bases and J by 3 bases, with 3 bases of the junction left unmatched. CDR3: CASSYSRGAYTGELFF. The CDR3 DNA is TGTGCCAGCAGTTACTCGCGGGGGGCTTACACCGGGGAGCTGTTTTTT.

V gene TRBV5-1 combines with J gene TRBJ1-6; the D gene is possibly TRBD1 (5 bases). The CDR3 runs 16 residues. Trimming cost V 1 base and J 8 bases, with 16 bases left between them. Germline lookup yields CDR1 SGHRS and CDR2 YFSETQ. The CDR3 reads CASSLSGTLIDSPLHF. The CDR3 bases are TGCGCCAGCAGCTTGTCTGGGACCCTGATCGATTCACCCCTCCACTTT.

This chain links TRBV19 with TRBJ1-1; no firm D call. The V and J ends lost 2 bases and 4 bases respectively, with 11 bases between them. This CDR3 region has 14 residues. In germline, CDR1 is LNHDA, CDR2 SQIVND (reference sequence). This CDR3 is CASSISHKGTEAFF. CDR3 nucleotides: TGTGCCAGTAGTATAAGTCACAAGGGCACTGAAGCTTTCTTT.

The chain employs TRBV7-8 and TRBJ2-2; D is perhaps TRBD1 (6 bases). The germline CDR1 and CDR2 sequences are SGHVS and FQNEAQ. The V end was cut by 5 bases, the J end by 1 base, with 14 bases between. There are 16 residues in the CDR3. Here the CDR3 DNA reads TGTGCCAGCAGCAAGGGGGTGGTGCTGAACACCGGGGAGCTGTTTTTT. It is translated as CASSKGVVLNTGELFF.

This rearrangement joins TRBV10-3 to TRBJ1-5; D possibly corresponds to TRBD1 (6 bases). The germline V and J ends were trimmed by 3 bases and 4 bases, with 10 bases remaining between them. Germline CDR1 ENHRY, CDR2 SYGVKD. CDR3 length: 14 amino acids. This CDR3 is CAISDGGLNQPQHF. The CDR3 DNA follows: TGTGCCATCAGTGATGGGGGGCTGAATCAGCCCCAGCATTTT.

The V and J genes are TRBV10-3 and TRBJ2-7; TRBD2 matches at 7 bases. Germline V gene lookup returns CDR1 ENHRY and CDR2 SYGVKD. V lost 7 bases to trimming and J lost 2 bases; unmatched junction nucleotides: 11. This CDR3 is built from 15 residues. CDR3 residues: CAIIHGAGLPYEQYF. In nucleotides, the CDR3 is TGTGCCATCATTCATGGAGCGGGGCTCCCCTACGAGCAGTACTTC.

This chain uses TRBV6-1 with TRBJ1-2; D might be TRBD1 (5 bases). V was cut by 2 bases and J by 8 bases, with 18 bases left in between. The CDR3 has 15 amino acids. Germline CDR1 reads MNHNS; CDR2 reads SASEGT. The CDR3 DNA reads TGTGCCAGCAGTGAACTCTTTCGGGCAGGGAAAGGCTACACCTTC. Translation: CASSELFRAGKGYTF.

This clone has just a few counts. This chain connects TRBV6-2 or TRBV6-3 to TRBJ1-2; 8 nucleotides line up with TRBD1. The trim removed 6 bases at V and 7 bases at J, leaving 10 bases unmatched. Germline V gene sequence: CDR1 MNHEY, CDR2 SVGEGT. The CDR3 is 14 amino acids. The CDR3 spells CASSSRTGFGGYTF. In DNA form, the CDR3 reads TGTGCCAGCAGCTCCCGGACAGGGTTCGGTGGCTACACCTTC.

The chain employs TRBV5-1 and TRBJ2-7, with D possibly being TRBD1 (6 bases). The CDR3 covers 14 residues. Germline V gene data show CDR1 as SGHRS and CDR2 as YFSETQ. The germline V and J ends were trimmed by 3 bases and 1 base, with 11 bases remaining between them. The CDR3 spells CASSWVDRSYEQYF. The CDR3 coding sequence is TGCGCCAGCAGCTGGGTCGACAGGTCCTACGAGCAGTACTTC.

The V call is TRBV9, the J call TRBJ1-5; the D is unclear. The CDR3 extends over 13 amino acids. From germline, CDR1 is SGDLS and CDR2 YYNGEE. V was pared by 2 bases and J by 4 bases, with 7 bases between. This CDR3 is CASSVGENQPQHF. The CDR3 nucleotides read TGTGCCAGCAGCGTCGGGGAAAATCAGCCCCAGCATTTT.

CDR3 DNA: TGTGCCAGCAAGGGGTTCAGAGGTCAGAACGAGCAGTACTTC. Translated, it gives CASKGFRGQNEQYF. V gene TRBV27 combines with J gene TRBJ2-7; D may be TRBD1 (5 bases). The V gene lost 7 bases and the J gene lost 5 bases, with 18 bases spanning the gap. This CDR3 contains 14 residues. Germline lookup yields CDR1 MNHEY and CDR2 SMNVEV (reference sequence).